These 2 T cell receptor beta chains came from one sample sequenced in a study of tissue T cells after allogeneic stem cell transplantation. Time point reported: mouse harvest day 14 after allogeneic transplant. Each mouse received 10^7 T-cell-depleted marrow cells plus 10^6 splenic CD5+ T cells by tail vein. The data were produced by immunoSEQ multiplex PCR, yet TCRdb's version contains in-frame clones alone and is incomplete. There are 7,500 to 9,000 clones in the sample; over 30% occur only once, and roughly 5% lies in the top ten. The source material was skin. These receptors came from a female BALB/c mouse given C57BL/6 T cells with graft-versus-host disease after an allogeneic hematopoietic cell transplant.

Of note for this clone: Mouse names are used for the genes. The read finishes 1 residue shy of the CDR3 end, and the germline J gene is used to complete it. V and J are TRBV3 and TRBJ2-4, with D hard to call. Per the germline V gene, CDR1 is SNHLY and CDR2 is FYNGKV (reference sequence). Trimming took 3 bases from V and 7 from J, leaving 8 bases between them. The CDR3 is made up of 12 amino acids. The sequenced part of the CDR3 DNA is TGTGCCAGCAGCTTGGGGTGGGACACCTTGTAC. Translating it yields CASSLGWDTLY. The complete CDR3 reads CASSLGWDTLYF.

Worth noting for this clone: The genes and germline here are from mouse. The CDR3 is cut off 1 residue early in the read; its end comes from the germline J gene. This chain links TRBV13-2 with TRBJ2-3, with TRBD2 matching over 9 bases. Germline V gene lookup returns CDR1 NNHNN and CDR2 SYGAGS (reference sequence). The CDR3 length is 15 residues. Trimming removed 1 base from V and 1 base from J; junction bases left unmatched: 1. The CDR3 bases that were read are TGTGCCAGCGGTGATCTGGGGGGGGGTGCAGAAACGCTGTAT. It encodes CASGDLGGGAETLY. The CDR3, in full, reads CASGDLGGGAETLYF.